This TCR beta chain was documented in a study of T cell responses to AZD1222 COVID-19 vaccine. About the study: It was second doses at about 4 or about 12 weeks that were pooled.

Study outcomes and limitations: Vaccination with two AZD1222 doses was followed by a rise in Spike-specific TCR breadth and depth. White British people made up most donors, females outnumbered males, and clonal diversity was possibly underestimated. Targets within unmutated variant regions were reportedly found for nearly half of spike-specific TCRs.

The data were produced by immunoSEQ multiplex PCR, yet TCRdb's version contains in-frame clones alone and is incomplete. Of 120,000 or so clones in the sample, less than 90% were seen once. Trimming cost V 5 bases and J 3 bases, with 16 bases left between them. Germline V lookup: CDR1 MNHEY, CDR2 SVGAGI. The CDR3 loop spans 15 amino acids. This clone was detected only once. No antigen is known for it. The chain uses TRBV6-5 and TRBJ1-2; D gene uncertain. The sample consisted of peripheral blood, taken on day 0 of AZD1222 vaccination. This TCR was recovered from an adult in good health. CDR3 sequence: CASSSSSGFYYGYTF. The CDR3 nucleotides read TGTGCCAGCAGTAGTTCCTCAGGTTTCTACTATGGCTACACCTTC.